Listed here are 8 T cell receptor beta chains from one sample, sequenced in a study of cytomegalovirus exposure and HLA in healthy donors. The PCR employed 60 Vbeta primers together with 13 Jbeta primers. Using immunoSEQ multiplex PCR, the repertoire was profiled, and TCRdb retains in-frame clones only, with some absent. Its table lists 60,000 to 80,000 clones. Sequencing used PBMCs. These receptors all come from a middle-aged man in good health and CMV-seronegative.

The V and J genes are TRBV10-3 and TRBJ2-3, with D unresolved. V was pared by 1 base and J by 8 bases, with 10 bases between. This CDR3 spans 13 amino acids. Germline V lookup: CDR1 ENHRY, CDR2 SYGVKD. Here the CDR3 reads CAISEFQASTQYF. The CDR3 nucleotides are TGTGCCATCAGTGAGTTTCAGGCCAGTACGCAGTATTTT.

V usage is TRBV7-2 and J usage is TRBJ2-2; D is ambiguous. V was clipped by 1 base and J by 4 bases, with 10 bases between them. The CDR3 is made up of 15 amino acids. Germline V CDR1 and CDR2: SGHTA, FQGNSA. CDR3 protein: CASSLVVATTGELFF. The DNA for the CDR3 is TGTGCCAGCAGCTTAGTCGTAGCAACCACCGGGGAGCTGTTTTTT.

The V gene is TRBV10-2, the J gene TRBJ1-4; D might be TRBD1 (5 bases). The CDR3 covers 12 residues. Germline V CDR1 and CDR2: WSHSY, SAAADI. V lost 4 bases to trimming and J lost 8 bases, with 8 bases between them. The CDR3 protein is CASSAGYEKLFF. CDR3 DNA sequence: TGCGCCAGCAGTGCAGGGTACGAAAAACTGTTTTTT.

This chain joins TRBV19 and TRBJ2-2, with 7 bases fitting TRBD1. This CDR3 contains 15 residues. Germline V CDR1 and CDR2: LNHDA, SQIVND (reference sequence). Trimming cost V 10 bases and J 0 bases; bases outside gene matches: 8. The CDR3 region has the DNA TGTGCCACCCTAGGACAGGCCTCGAACACCGGGGAGCTGTTTTTT. The encoded protein is CATLGQASNTGELFF.

The V and J genes are TRBV13 and TRBJ2-1; the D gene is possibly TRBD2 (7 bases). Per the germline V gene, CDR1 is PRHDT and CDR2 is FYEKMQ (reference sequence). The CDR3 consists of 13 residues. The V end was cut by 5 bases, the J end by 10 bases, with 15 bases between. Here the CDR3 reads CASSPAGRGEQFF. In nucleotides, the CDR3 is TGTGCCAGCAGCCCAGCGGGGAGGGGGGAGCAGTTCTTC.

The gene calls are TRBV9 and TRBJ2-1; D may be TRBD1 (7 bases). Trimming shortened V by 4 bases and J by 7 bases, and 27 bases separated the two germline ends. From germline, CDR1 is SGDLS and CDR2 YYNGEE. CDR3 length: 18 residues. CDR3 nucleotides: TGTGCCAGCAGCCTCGGCCCTTTTGCGGCGGGACAGTGGAATGAGCAGTTCTTC. This translates into CASSLGPFAAGQWNEQFF.

V usage is TRBV7-2 and J usage is TRBJ1-2, with 7 bases that match TRBD1. The CDR3 has 14 residues. Germline values: CDR1 SGHTA, CDR2 FQGNSA. Trimming at V came to 6 bases and at J to 2 bases, leaving 6 bases not matched to a gene. CDR3 residues: CASRRQGRNYGYTF. In DNA form, the CDR3 reads TGTGCCAGCAGAAGACAGGGCCGAAACTATGGCTACACCTTC.

This chain joins TRBV6-1 and TRBJ2-7, with 7 positions matching TRBD1. V was pared by 5 bases and J by 5 bases, with 3 bases of the junction left unmatched. CDR3 length: 12 residues. Looked up from germline, CDR1 is MNHNS and CDR2 is SASEGT. The CDR3 nucleotides are TGTGCCAGCAGTATGCAGGGGGACGAGCAGTACTTC. Translated, it gives CASSMQGDEQYF.